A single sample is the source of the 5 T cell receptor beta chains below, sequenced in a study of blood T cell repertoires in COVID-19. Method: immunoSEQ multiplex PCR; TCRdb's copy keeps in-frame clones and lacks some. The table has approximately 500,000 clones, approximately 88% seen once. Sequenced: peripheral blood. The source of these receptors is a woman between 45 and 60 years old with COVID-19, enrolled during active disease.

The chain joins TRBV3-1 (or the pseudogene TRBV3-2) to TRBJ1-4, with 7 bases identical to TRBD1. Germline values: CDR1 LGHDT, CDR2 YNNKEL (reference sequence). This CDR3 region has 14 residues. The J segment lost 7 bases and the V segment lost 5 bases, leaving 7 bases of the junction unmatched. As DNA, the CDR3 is TGTGCCAGCAGCAAGGGGGCGCGGGGTGAAAAACTGTTTTTT. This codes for CASSKGARGEKLFF.

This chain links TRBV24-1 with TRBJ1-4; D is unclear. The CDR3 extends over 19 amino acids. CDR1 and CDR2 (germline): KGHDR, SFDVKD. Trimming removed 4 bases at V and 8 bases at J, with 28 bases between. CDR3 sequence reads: CATSELTRLAASLGEKLFF. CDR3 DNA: TGTGCCACCAGTGAACTTACGCGTTTAGCGGCTTCCCTCGGAGAAAAACTGTTTTTT.

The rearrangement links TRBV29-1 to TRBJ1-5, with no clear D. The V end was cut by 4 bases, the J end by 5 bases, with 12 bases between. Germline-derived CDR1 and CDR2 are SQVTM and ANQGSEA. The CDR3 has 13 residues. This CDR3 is CSVGGSPDQPQHF. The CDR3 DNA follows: TGCAGCGTTGGTGGGAGCCCAGATCAGCCCCAGCATTTT.

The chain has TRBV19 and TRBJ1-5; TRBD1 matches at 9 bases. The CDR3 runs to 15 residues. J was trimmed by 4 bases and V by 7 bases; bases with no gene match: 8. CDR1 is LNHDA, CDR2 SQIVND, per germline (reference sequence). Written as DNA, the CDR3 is TGTGCCAGTATGCACAGGGGGCGGTCGAATCAGCCCCAGCATTTT. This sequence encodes CASMHRGRSNQPQHF.

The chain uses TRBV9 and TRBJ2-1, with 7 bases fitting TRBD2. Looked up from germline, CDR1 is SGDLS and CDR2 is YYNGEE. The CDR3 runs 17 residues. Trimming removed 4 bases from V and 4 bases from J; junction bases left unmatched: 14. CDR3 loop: CASSPRGGAGIYNEQFF. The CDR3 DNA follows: TGTGCCAGCAGCCCCCGGGGAGGAGCGGGGATATACAATGAGCAGTTCTTC.